What follows are 31 T cell receptor beta chains derived from one specimen sequenced in a study of blood T cell repertoires in COVID-19. Generated by immunoSEQ multiplex PCR, the TCRdb table keeps only in-frame clones and is missing some. The sample has about 230,000 clones, roughly 83% seen once. Sequenced sample: peripheral blood. The receptor source for this set is a woman in her 70s with active or convalescent COVID-19.

The chain employs TRBV7-9 and TRBJ1-1; the D gene is possibly TRBD1 (6 bases). From germline, CDR1 is SEHNR and CDR2 FQNEAQ (reference sequence). The CDR3 covers 14 residues. V was trimmed by 6 bases and J by 3 bases, leaving 14 bases between them. DNA for the CDR3: TGTGCCAGCAGTCCACAGGGTAGAGACACTGAAGCTTTCTTT. This gives the protein CASSPQGRDTEAFF.

The chain uses TRBV6-5 and TRBJ1-6, with 7 bases lining up with TRBD1. Germline CDR1 is MNHEY and CDR2 is SVGAGI. V was clipped by 6 bases and J by 7 bases; unmatched bases: 9. There are 15 residues in the CDR3. Here the CDR3 reads CASSWTGQTNSPLHF. CDR3 DNA: TGTGCCAGCAGCTGGACGGGACAGACAAATTCACCCCTCCACTTT.

The chain has TRBV19 and TRBJ1-1; no definite D call. This CDR3 comprises 15 residues. V was cut by 3 bases and J by 7 bases, with 18 bases left in between. Germline values: CDR1 LNHDA, CDR2 SQIVND (reference sequence). The CDR3 loop is CASSMWSSGSDEAFF. The CDR3 DNA reads as TGTGCCAGTAGTATGTGGAGCTCGGGATCTGATGAAGCTTTCTTT.

V is TRBV30 and J is TRBJ2-2, with TRBD1 identical over 8 bases. The CDR3 has 11 residues. V was clipped by 6 bases and J by 6 bases; unmatched bases: 0. CDR1 GTSNPN and CDR2 SVGIG come from the germline V gene (reference sequence). The CDR3 here is CACRGPGELFF. CDR3 bases: TGTGCCTGCAGGGGGCCCGGGGAGCTGTTTTTT.

This chain links TRBV6-2 or TRBV6-3 with TRBJ1-1, with TRBD1 as a possible D gene (5 bases). CDR3 length: 15 residues. Trimming stripped 5 bases from V and 3 bases from J, with 16 bases between. Germline CDR1 MNHEY, CDR2 SVGEGT. The CDR3 is CASSIPGLPYTEAFF. The CDR3 DNA follows: TGTGCCAGCAGTATCCCGGGACTCCCATACACTGAAGCTTTCTTT.

This chain connects TRBV7-9 to TRBJ1-5, with D possibly matching TRBD1 (6 bases). Trimming stripped 1 base from V and 7 bases from J, with 8 bases between. The CDR3 spans 13 residues. Germline values: CDR1 SEHNR, CDR2 FQNEAQ (reference sequence). The CDR3 nucleotides read TGTGCCAGCAGCTTAGGGGGGGGCCAGCCCCAGCATTTT. This encodes CASSLGGGQPQHF.

The rearrangement uses TRBV7-3 and TRBJ1-1, with 7 bases that match TRBD1. The V segment lost 5 bases and the J segment 5 bases; nucleotides outside the gene matches: 5. The CDR3 sequence is 13 residues long. Germline V gene sequence: CDR1 SGHTA, CDR2 FQGTGA. CDR3 sequence: CASSPGQLTEAFF. Written as DNA, the CDR3 is TGTGCCAGCAGCCCGGGACAGTTGACTGAAGCTTTCTTT.

The J gene is TRBJ1-6, the V gene TRBV7-9; 8 bases are shared with TRBD1. The germline gives CDR1 SEHNR, CDR2 FQNEAQ (reference sequence). There are 16 residues in the CDR3. The J segment lost 8 bases and the V segment lost 6 bases, leaving 12 bases of the junction unmatched. As DNA, the CDR3 is TGTGCCAGCAGACCGGACAGGGTTTTTCCCTATTCACCCCTCCACTTT. Translation gives CASRPDRVFPYSPLHF.

This chain connects TRBV2 to TRBJ2-1; TRBD2 is a possible D gene (5 bases). CDR1 and CDR2 from the germline V gene are SNHLY and FYNNEI. There are 13 residues in the CDR3. V lost 7 bases and J 5 bases, leaving 12 bases between the germline ends. Written as DNA, the CDR3 is TGTGCCAGCACCTACCGGGGAGACAATGAGCAGTTCTTC. Translating gives CASTYRGDNEQFF.

There are a few counts of this clone. The CDR3: CASSLGSGLAAYNEQFF. Written as DNA, the CDR3 is TGCGCCAGCAGCTTGGGTTCAGGACTAGCGGCCTACAATGAGCAGTTCTTC. The V call is TRBV5-1, the J call TRBJ2-1; 10 positions match TRBD2. Germline-derived CDR1 and CDR2 are SGHRS and YFSETQ. V dropped 0 bases and J dropped 2; count of bases not matched to a gene: 5. CDR3 size: 17 residues.

The chain is built from TRBV12-3 or TRBV12-4 and TRBJ1-6; TRBD1 agrees at 9 bases. Trimming removed 8 bases from V and 8 bases from J; junction bases left unmatched: 4. The CDR3 length is 13 residues. CDR3 DNA sequence: TGTGCCAGCTGCTGGACAGGGGATTCACCCCTCCACTTT. Amino acid sequence: CASCWTGDSPLHF.

As DNA, the CDR3 is TGTGCCAGCAGCGTCGCCTACAATGAGCAGTTCTTC. This encodes CASSVAYNEQFF. The genes are TRBV9 and TRBJ2-1; D unresolved. The V gene lost 2 bases and the J gene lost 2 bases, with 2 bases spanning the gap. Germline lookup yields CDR1 SGDLS and CDR2 YYNGEE. The CDR3 runs to 12 residues.

This clone was seen just once. The chain carries TRBV28 and TRBJ2-7, with TRBD2 identical over 9 bases. CDR3 size: 13 residues. The V gene's germline CDR1 is MDHEN and CDR2 SYDVKM. The J segment lost 3 bases and the V segment lost 9 bases, leaving 6 bases of the junction unmatched. Here the CDR3 DNA reads TGTGCCAGTGTGACTAGCGGCTACTACGAGCAGTACTTC. Its translation is CASVTSGYYEQYF.

The CDR3 loop reads CASSHSPGQGEYGNSPLHF. DNA of the CDR3: TGCGCCAGCAGTCATTCCCCGGGACAGGGGGAGTACGGTAATTCACCCCTCCACTTT. The chain carries TRBV23-1 and TRBJ1-6; 11 bases align to TRBD1. TRBV23-1 is recorded as an ORF, its role being uncertain. After removal of 3 bases from V and 6 bases from J, the junction contained 13 bases not matched to a gene. The CDR3 totals 19 residues.

The rearrangement links TRBV6-5 to TRBJ1-2; D is uncertain. CDR3 size: 13 residues. Germline assignment: CDR1 MNHEY and CDR2 SVGAGI. Trimming pared 0 bases from V and 7 bases from J, leaving 9 bases between. CDR3 in amino acids: CASSYSLSFGYTF. As DNA, the CDR3 is TGTGCCAGCAGTTACTCCCTATCCTTTGGCTACACCTTC.

The rearrangement joins TRBV2 to TRBJ2-2; unclear D gene. This CDR3 contains 14 residues. V was clipped by 7 bases and J by 2 bases, with 11 bases between them. CDR1 and CDR2 (germline): SNHLY, FYNNEI. In DNA form, the CDR3 reads TGTGCCAGCAAGAGGCTATACAACACCGGGGAGCTGTTTTTT. It encodes CASKRLYNTGELFF.

The chain links TRBV5-1 to TRBJ2-1; 8 bases match TRBD1. J was trimmed by 8 bases and V by 0 bases; bases with no gene match: 10. This CDR3 is built from 16 residues. Germline V gene lookup returns CDR1 SGHRS and CDR2 YFSETQ. The CDR3: CASSLEDRARGDEQFF. Written as DNA, the CDR3 is TGCGCCAGCAGCTTGGAGGACAGGGCTAGAGGCGATGAGCAGTTCTTC.

The chain employs TRBV5-1 and TRBJ2-1, with a weak D call TRBD1 (6 bases). Per germline, CDR1 SGHRS and CDR2 YFSETQ. There are 14 residues in the CDR3. Trimming removed 6 bases from V and 8 bases from J, with 18 bases in between. In DNA, the CDR3 is TGCGCCAGCACCCCGGACAGCGGTAGGTATGAGCAGTTCTTC. It is translated as CASTPDSGRYEQFF.

V gene TRBV10-2 combines with J gene TRBJ2-7, with 9 nucleotides matching TRBD1. V lost 4 bases to trimming and J lost 3 bases; unmatched junction nucleotides: 4. CDR3 length: 14 amino acids. Germline CDR1 and CDR2: WSHSY and SAAADI. CDR3 sequence reads: CASSVRDRVYEQYF. The CDR3 DNA reads TGCGCCAGCAGTGTAAGGGACAGGGTCTACGAGCAGTACTTC.

The chain uses TRBV5-1 and TRBJ1-6, with 7 bases that match TRBD1. Germline V lookup: CDR1 SGHRS, CDR2 YFSETQ. The CDR3 is made up of 18 amino acids. J gave up 8 bases and V 0 bases, and 14 bases lay outside the gene matches. The CDR3 bases are TGCGCCAGCAGCTTGGTGGGACTCGGGACAGACCCTTATTCACCCCTCCACTTT. It yields the protein CASSLVGLGTDPYSPLHF. The full variable domain, with the rest looked up from reference TRBV5-1 and TRBJ1-6, is KAGVTQTPRYLIKTRGQQVTLSCSPISGHRSVSWYQQTPGQGLQFLFEYFSETQRNKGNFPGRFSGRQFSNSRSEMNVSTLELGDSALYLCASSLVGLGTDPYSPLHFGNGTRLTVT.

The gene calls are TRBV19 and TRBJ1-5, with 7 positions matching TRBD1. The CDR3 spans 14 residues. Germline lookup yields CDR1 LNHDA and CDR2 SQIVND (reference sequence). The junction had 6 bases not matched to a gene; V was cut back by 3 bases and J by 7 bases. Here the CDR3 reads CASSMTGYEQPQHF. As DNA, the CDR3 is TGTGCCAGTAGTATGACAGGGTATGAGCAGCCCCAGCATTTT.

This rearrangement joins TRBV10-3 to TRBJ2-2; 7 positions match TRBD1. The germline V gene has CDR1 ENHRY and CDR2 SYGVKD. The junction had 5 bases not matched to a gene; V was cut back by 0 bases and J by 4 bases. CDR3 size: 16 residues. The CDR3 loop reads CAISESSTGVTGELFF. CDR3 bases: TGTGCCATCAGTGAGTCCTCAACAGGGGTCACCGGGGAGCTGTTTTTT.

V usage is TRBV30 and J usage is TRBJ1-1, with a tentative D call TRBD1 (6 bases). The CDR3 consists of 13 residues. The V gene lost 5 bases and the J gene lost 4 bases, with 14 bases spanning the gap. CDR1 and CDR2 (germline): GTSNPN, SVGIG (reference sequence). CDR3 bases: TGTGCCTGGGAGGGACACCCGGGCACTGAAGCTTTCTTT. As protein: CAWEGHPGTEAFF.

DNA for the CDR3: TGTGCCAGCAGCTTGAGGGAAGGAACTGAAGCTTTCTTT. It encodes CASSLREGTEAFF. This chain links TRBV7-9 with TRBJ1-1; D not certain. Trimming cost V 3 bases and J 5 bases, with 10 bases left between them. This CDR3 contains 13 residues. Looked up from germline, CDR1 is SEHNR and CDR2 is FQNEAQ (reference sequence).

There are a few counts of this clone. This sequence joins TRBV6-5 and TRBJ2-7, with D possibly TRBD1 on 6 matching bases. The CDR3 has 16 amino acids. Trimming shortened V by 0 bases and J by 4 bases, and 16 bases separated the two germline ends. CDR1 and CDR2 from the germline V gene are MNHEY and SVGAGI. CDR3 sequence: CASSYSGIGGQYEQYF. Written as DNA, the CDR3 is TGTGCCAGCAGTTACTCGGGTATAGGGGGTCAATACGAGCAGTACTTC.

This chain uses TRBV14 with TRBJ1-1; possible D gene TRBD1, 6 bases. This CDR3 region has 13 residues. Germline V lookup: CDR1 SGHDN, CDR2 FVKESK. V lost 1 base and J 11 bases, leaving 14 bases between the germline ends. For the CDR3, the DNA is TGTGCCAGCAGCCAAGGGCAGGGGCTGCGGGCTTTCTTT. This gives the protein CASSQGQGLRAFF.

The chain links TRBV5-6 to TRBJ2-6; 7 bases map to TRBD2. Trimming at V came to 3 bases and at J to 1 base, leaving 10 bases not matched to a gene. The CDR3 covers 18 residues. Germline assignment: CDR1 SGHDT and CDR2 YYEEEE. CDR3 protein: CASSSPGGWISGANVLTF. The CDR3 coding sequence is TGTGCCAGCAGCTCCCCCGGGGGGTGGATATCTGGGGCCAACGTCCTGACTTTC.

V gene TRBV24-1 combines with J gene TRBJ2-1; 7 bases match TRBD2. There are 18 residues in the CDR3. Germline-derived CDR1 and CDR2 are KGHDR and SFDVKD. Trimming took 5 bases from V and 7 from J; bases not matched to a gene: 19. CDR3 sequence: CATSGGLGRGGPGNEQFF. DNA of the CDR3: TGTGCCACCAGTGGGGGGTTGGGGAGGGGAGGGCCGGGAAATGAGCAGTTCTTC.

This rearrangement joins TRBV2 to TRBJ1-4, with a weak D call TRBD1 (6 bases). V gave up 4 bases and J gave up 14 bases, with 17 bases separating them. Germline lookup yields CDR1 SNHLY and CDR2 FYNNEI. The CDR3 covers 13 residues. In nucleotides, the CDR3 is TGTGCCAGCAGTGGCCCGACAGGTGCCGACCTGTTTTTT. Amino acids: CASSGPTGADLFF.

The CDR3 spells CASSYGGLADQNEQFF. CDR3 sequence (DNA): TGTGCCAGCAGTTATGGTGGACTAGCGGATCAGAATGAGCAGTTCTTC. The chain carries TRBV6-6 and TRBJ2-1; TRBD2 agrees at 10 bases. There are 16 residues in the CDR3. V lost 3 bases and J lost 7; bases outside the gene matches: 9. Germline CDR1 reads MNHNY; CDR2 reads SVGAGI (reference sequence).

The J gene is TRBJ2-3, the V gene TRBV30; TRBD2 might be the D (5 bases). In germline, CDR1 is GTSNPN, CDR2 SVGIG (reference sequence). This CDR3 is built from 12 residues. With 3 bases removed from V and 8 bases from J, the gap between germline ends came to 12 bases. The CDR3 is CAWRGLMGTQYF. As DNA, the CDR3 is TGTGCCTGGAGAGGACTCATGGGTACGCAGTATTTT.